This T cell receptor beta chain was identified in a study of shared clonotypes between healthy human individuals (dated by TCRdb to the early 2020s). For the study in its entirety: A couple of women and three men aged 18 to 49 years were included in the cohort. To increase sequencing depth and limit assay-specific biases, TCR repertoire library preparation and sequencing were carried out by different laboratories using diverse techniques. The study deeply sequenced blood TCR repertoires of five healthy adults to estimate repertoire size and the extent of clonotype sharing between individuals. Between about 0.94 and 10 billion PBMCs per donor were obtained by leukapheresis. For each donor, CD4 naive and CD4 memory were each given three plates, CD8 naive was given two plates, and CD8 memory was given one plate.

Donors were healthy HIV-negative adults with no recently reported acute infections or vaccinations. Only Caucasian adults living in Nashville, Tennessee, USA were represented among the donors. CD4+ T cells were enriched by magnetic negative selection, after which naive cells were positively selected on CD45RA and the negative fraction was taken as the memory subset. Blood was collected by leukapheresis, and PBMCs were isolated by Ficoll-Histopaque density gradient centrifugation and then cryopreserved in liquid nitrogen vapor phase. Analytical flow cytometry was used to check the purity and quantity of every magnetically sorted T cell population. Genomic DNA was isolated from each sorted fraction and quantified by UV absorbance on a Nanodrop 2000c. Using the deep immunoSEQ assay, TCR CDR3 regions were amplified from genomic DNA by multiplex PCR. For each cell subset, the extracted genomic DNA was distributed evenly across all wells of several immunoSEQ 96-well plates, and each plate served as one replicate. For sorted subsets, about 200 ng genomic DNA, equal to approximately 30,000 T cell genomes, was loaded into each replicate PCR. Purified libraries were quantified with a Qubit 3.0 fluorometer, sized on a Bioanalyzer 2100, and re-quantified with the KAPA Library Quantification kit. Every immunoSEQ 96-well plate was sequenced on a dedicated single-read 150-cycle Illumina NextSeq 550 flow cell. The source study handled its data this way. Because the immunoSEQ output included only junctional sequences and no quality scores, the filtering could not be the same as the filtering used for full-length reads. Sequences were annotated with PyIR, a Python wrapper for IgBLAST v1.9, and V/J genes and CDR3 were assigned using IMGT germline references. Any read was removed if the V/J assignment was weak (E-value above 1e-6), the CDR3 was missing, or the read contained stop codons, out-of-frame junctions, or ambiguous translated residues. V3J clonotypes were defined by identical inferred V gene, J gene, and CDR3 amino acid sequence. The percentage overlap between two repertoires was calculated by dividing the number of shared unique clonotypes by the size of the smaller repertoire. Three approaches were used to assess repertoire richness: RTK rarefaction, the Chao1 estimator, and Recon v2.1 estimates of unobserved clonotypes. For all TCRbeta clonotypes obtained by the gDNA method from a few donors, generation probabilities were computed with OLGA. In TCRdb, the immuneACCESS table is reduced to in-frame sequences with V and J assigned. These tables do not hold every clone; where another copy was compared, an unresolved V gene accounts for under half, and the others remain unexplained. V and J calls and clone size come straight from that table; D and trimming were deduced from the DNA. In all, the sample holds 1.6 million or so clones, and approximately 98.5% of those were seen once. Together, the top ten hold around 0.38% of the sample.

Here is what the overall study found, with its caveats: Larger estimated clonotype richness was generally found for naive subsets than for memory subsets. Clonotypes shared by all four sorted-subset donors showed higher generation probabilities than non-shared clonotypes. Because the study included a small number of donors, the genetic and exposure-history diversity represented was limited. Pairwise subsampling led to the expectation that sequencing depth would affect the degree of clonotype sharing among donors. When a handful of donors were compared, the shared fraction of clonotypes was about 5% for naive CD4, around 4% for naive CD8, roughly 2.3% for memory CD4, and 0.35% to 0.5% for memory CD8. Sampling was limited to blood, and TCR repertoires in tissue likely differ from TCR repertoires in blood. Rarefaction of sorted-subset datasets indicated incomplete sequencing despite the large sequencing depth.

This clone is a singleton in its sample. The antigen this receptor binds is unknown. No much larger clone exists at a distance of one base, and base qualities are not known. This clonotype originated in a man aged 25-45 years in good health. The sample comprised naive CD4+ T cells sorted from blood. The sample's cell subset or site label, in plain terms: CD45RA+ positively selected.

The DNA reads TGCGCCAGCAGCTTACTTTCTCGGGAAGAGACCCAGTACTTC. It translates to CASSLLSREETQYF. The V and J segments used are TRBV5-1 and TRBJ2-5; there is no confident call for the D gene. The CDR3 covers 14 residues, taking in both the cysteine and the phenylalanine. The retained sequence is limited to the CDR3, 42 bases, with the frame set at the first base. The germline ends are 11 bases apart after V is trimmed by 2 bases and J by 3 bases. CDR1 SGHRS and CDR2 YFSETQ are derived from the germline V gene.